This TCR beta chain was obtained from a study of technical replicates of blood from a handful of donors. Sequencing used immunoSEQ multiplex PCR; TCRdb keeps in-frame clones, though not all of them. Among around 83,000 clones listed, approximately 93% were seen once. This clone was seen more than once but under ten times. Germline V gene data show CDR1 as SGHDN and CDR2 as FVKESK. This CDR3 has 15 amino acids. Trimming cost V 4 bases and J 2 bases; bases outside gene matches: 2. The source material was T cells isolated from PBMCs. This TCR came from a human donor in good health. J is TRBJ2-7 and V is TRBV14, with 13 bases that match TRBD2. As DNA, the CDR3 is TGTGCCAGCAGCCTTGGACTAGCGGGAGCCTACGAGCAGTACTTC. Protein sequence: CASSLGLAGAYEQYF.